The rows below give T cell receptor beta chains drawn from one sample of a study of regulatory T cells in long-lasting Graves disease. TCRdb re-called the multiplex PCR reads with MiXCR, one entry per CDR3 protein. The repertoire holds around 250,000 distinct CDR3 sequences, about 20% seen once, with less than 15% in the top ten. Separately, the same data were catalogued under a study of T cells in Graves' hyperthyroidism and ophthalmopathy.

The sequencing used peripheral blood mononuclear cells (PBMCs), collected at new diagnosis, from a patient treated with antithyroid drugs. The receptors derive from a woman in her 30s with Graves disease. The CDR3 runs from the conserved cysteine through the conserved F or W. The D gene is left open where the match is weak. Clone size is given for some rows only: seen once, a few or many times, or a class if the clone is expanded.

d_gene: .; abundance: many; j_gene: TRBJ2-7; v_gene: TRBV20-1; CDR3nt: TGCAGTGCGACCCGAGACCGAACCTACGAGCAGTACTTC; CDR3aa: CSATRDRTYEQYF
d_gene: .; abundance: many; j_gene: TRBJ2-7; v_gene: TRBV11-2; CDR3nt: TGTGCCAGCAGCTTTTATAGGGGAGTGGGCGAGCAGTACTTC; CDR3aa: CASSFYRGVGEQYF
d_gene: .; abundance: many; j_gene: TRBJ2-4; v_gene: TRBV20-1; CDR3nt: TGCAGTGCTAACCGACAGGAGACGGCCAAAAACATTCAGTACTTC; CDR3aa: CSANRQETAKNIQYF
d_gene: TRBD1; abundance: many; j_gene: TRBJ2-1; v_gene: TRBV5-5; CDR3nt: TGTGCCAGCAGCTTGGAACGGGACAGTACACCCAATGAGCAGTTCTTC; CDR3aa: CASSLERDSTPNEQFF
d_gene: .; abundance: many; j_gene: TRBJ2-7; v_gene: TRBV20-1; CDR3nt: TGCAGTGCTAGACCTTCCGGGACAGCGGGCGTCGAGCAGTACTTC; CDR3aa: CSARPSGTAGVEQYF
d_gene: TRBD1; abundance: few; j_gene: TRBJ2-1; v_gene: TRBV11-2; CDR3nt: TGTGCCAGCAGCCCCCGCCCCGGACAGGGCGTCGATGAGCAGTTCTTC; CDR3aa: CASSPRPGQGVDEQFF
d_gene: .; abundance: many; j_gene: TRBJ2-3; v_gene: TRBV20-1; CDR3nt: TGCAGTGCCATCGGGCTTGGGTCTTTCCGCACAGATACGCAGTATTTT; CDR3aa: CSAIGLGSFRTDTQYF
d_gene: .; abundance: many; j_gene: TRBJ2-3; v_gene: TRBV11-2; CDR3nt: TGTGCCAGCACCTACACGGGCACAGATACGCAGTATTTT; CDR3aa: CASTYTGTDTQYF
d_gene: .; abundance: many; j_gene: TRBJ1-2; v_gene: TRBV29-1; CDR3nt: TGCAGCGTTGGGGACAACGGTAACTATGGCTACACCTTC; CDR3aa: CSVGDNGNYGYTF
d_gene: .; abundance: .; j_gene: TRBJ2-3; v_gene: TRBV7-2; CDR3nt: TGTGCCAGCAGCAGAGATCCGTCTGATACGCAGTATTTT; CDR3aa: CASSRDPSDTQYF
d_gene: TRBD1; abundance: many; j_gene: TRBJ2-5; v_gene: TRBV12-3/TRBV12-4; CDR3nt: TGTGCCAGCGGAACAGGGGGCTTAGAGACCCAGTACTTC; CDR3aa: CASGTGGLETQYF
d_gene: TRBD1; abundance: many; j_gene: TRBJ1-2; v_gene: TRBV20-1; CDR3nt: TGCAGTGCTGGACAGGGTACGGACTATGGCTACACCTTC; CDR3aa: CSAGQGTDYGYTF
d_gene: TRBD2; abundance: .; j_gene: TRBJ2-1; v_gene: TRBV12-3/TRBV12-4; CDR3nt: TGTGCCAGCAGTTGGGTAAGCGGGGGCCACTACAATGAGCAGTTCTTC; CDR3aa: CASSWVSGGHYNEQFF
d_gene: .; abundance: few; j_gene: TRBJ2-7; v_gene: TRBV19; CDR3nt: TGTGCCAGTAGTATAAGGCCCGGGGAATCCGAGCAGTACTTC; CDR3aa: CASSIRPGESEQYF
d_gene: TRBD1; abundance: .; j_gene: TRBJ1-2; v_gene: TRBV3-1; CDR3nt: TGTGCCAGCAGCCAGGCCGGAGGGACAGGCATCGATGGCTACACCTTC; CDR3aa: CASSQAGGTGIDGYTF
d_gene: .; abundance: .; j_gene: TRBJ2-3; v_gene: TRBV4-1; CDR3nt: TGCGCCAGCAGCCAAGGACGGATGGCAGATACGCAGTATTTT; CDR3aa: CASSQGRMADTQYF
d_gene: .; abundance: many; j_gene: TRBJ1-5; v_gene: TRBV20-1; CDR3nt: TGCAGTGCTAGAGTCCATTTAGGAGGGAATCAGCCCCAGCATTTT; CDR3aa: CSARVHLGGNQPQHF
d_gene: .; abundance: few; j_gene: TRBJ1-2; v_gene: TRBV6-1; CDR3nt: TGTGCGGTCAGGCAGAGGGGATCCCATGGCTACACCTTC; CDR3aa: CAVRQRGSHGYTF
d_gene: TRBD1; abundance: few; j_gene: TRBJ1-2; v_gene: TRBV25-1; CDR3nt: TGTGCCAGCAGTGAAACAGGGGGGCACTATGGCTACACCTTC; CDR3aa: CASSETGGHYGYTF
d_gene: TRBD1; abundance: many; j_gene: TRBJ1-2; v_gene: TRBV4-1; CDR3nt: TGCGCCAGCAGCCAAGAGGGGACAGGGACCTATGGCTACACCTTC; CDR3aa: CASSQEGTGTYGYTF
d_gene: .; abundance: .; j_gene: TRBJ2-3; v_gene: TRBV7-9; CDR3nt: TGTGCCAGCAGCTATACGAGGCAGGCAGATACGCAGTATTTT; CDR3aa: CASSYTRQADTQYF
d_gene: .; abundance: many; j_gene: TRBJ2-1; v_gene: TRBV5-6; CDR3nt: TGTGCCAGCAGCGGCGACGGTAACTACAATGAGCAGTTCTTC; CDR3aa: CASSGDGNYNEQFF